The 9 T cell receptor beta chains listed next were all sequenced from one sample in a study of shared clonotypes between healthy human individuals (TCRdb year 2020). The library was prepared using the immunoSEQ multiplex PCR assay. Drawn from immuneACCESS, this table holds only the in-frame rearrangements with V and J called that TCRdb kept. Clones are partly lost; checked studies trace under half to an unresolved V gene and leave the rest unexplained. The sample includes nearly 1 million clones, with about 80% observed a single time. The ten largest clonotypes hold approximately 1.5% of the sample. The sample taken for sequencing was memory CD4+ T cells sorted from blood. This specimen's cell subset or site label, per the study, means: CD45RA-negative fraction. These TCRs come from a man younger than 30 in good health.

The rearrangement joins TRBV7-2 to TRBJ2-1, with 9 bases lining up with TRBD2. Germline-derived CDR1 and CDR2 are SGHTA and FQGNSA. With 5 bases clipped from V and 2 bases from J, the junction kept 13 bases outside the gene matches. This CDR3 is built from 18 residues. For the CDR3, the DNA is TGTGCCAGCAGCCGGGGAGGGGGGACTAGCCGAACCTACAATGAGCAGTTCTTC. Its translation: CASSRGGGTSRTYNEQFF.

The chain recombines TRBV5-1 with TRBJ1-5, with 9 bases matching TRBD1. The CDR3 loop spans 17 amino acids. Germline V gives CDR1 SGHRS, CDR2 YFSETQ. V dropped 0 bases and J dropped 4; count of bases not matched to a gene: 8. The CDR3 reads CASSLGVGQGDNQPQHF. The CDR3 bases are TGCGCCAGCAGCTTGGGGGTGGGACAGGGCGATAATCAGCCCCAGCATTTT. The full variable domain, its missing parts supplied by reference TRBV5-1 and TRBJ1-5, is KAGVTQTPRYLIKTRGQQVTLSCSPISGHRSVSWYQQTPGQGLQFLFEYFSETQRNKGNFPGRFSGRQFSNSRSEMNVSTLELGDSALYLCASSLGVGQGDNQPQHFGDGTRLSIL.

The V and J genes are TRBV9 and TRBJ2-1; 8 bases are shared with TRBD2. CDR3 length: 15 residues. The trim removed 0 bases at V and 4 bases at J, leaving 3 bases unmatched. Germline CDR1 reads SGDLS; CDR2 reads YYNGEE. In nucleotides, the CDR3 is TGTGCCAGCAGCGTAGGAGCGGGGGCTTACAATGAGCAGTTCTTC. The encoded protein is CASSVGAGAYNEQFF.

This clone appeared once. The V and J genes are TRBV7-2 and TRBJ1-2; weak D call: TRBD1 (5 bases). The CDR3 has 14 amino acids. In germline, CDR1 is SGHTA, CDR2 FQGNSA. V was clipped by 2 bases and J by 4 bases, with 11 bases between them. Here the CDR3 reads CASSLFGGAYGYTF. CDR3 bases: TGTGCCAGCAGCTTATTCGGGGGTGCCTATGGCTACACCTTC.

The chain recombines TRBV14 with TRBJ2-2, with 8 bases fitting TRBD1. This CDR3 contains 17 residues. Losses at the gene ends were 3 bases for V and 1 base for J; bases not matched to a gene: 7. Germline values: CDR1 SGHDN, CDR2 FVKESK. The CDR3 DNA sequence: TGTGCCAGCAGCCACCGGACAGGGAATATGAACACCGGGGAGCTGTTTTTT. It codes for CASSHRTGNMNTGELFF.

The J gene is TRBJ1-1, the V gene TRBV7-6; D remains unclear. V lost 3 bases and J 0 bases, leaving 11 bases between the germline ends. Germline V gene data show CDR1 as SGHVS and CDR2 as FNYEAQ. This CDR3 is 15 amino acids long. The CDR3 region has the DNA TGTGCCAGCAGCTTGCAGGCAGACATGAACACTGAAGCTTTCTTT. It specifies CASSLQADMNTEAFF.

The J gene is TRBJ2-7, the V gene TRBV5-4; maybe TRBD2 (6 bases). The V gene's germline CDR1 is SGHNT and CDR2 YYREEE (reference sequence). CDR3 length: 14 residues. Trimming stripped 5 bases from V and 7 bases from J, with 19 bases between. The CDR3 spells CASSWDSRAGEQYF. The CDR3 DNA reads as TGTGCCAGCAGTTGGGACTCCAGAGCCGGAGAGCAGTACTTC. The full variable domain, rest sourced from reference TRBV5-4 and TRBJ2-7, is ETGVTQSPTHLIKTRGQQVTLRCSSQSGHNTVSWYQQALGQGPQFIFQYYREEENGRGNFPPRFSGLQFPNYSSELNVNALELDDSALYLCASSWDSRAGEQYFGPGTRLTVT.

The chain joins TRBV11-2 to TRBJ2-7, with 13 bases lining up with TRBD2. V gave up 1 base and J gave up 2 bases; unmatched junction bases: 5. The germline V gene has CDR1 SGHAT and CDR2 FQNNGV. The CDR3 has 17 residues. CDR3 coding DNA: TGTGCCAGCAGCTTAGGGCAGACTAGCGGGGGGACCTACGAGCAGTACTTC. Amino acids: CASSLGQTSGGTYEQYF.

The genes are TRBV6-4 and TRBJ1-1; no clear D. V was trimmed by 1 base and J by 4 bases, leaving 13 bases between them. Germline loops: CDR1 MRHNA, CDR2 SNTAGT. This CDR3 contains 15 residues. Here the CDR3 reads CASSDLKEKGTEAFF. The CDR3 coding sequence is TGTGCCAGCAGTGACTTGAAGGAAAAGGGCACTGAAGCTTTCTTT.